A selection of T cell receptor beta chains follows, all from one sample in a study of T-cell reconstitution after alpha-beta-depleted transplantation in children. MiXCR was run by TCRdb on the PCR reads, yielding one entry per CDR3 protein. The table shows hundreds of thousands of distinct CDR3 sequences, with roughly 14% occurring only once. Sequenced material: PBMCs, taken before TCRalphabeta/CD19-depleted stem cell transplant. The receptors stem from a girl aged 2 to 10 with congenital amegakaryocytic thrombocytopenia, due to receive a stem cell transplant. Both conserved end residues are part of each CDR3. A D gene is named only where the DNA matches it firmly. Rows give clone size only sometimes, using once, few, many, or a class for an expanded clone.

>TRBJ2-1|TRBD2|TRBV27|few
CASSPDLHLREASIPLFF
TGTGCCAGCAGTCCCGACCTCCATCTGCGGGAGGCGTCTATCCCCCTGTTCTTC
>TRBJ2-7|NA|TRBV12-3/TRBV12-4|many
CASSRDRTYEQYF
TGTGCCAGCAGTAGGGACCGAACCTACGAGCAGTACTTC
>TRBJ2-7|TRBD2|TRBV2|NA
CASGLALTYEQYF
TGTGCCAGTGGACTAGCCCTAACGTACGAGCAGTACTTC
>TRBJ2-7|TRBD1|TRBV6-2/TRBV6-3|few
CASRGTVSYEQYF
TGTGCCAGCAGAGGGACAGTTTCCTACGAGCAGTACTTC
>TRBJ2-2|NA|TRBV20-1|many
CSARSGQNTGELFF
TGCAGTGCTAGATCAGGGCAGAACACCGGGGAGCTGTTTTTT
>TRBJ2-1|NA|TRBV7-2|many
CASSLAGTPYEQFF
TGTGCCAGCAGCTTAGCCGGGACTCCTTACGAGCAGTTCTTC
>TRBJ2-1|NA|TRBV20-1|few
CSARNHNFPNEQFF
TGCAGTGCTAGGAACCATAACTTCCCCAATGAGCAGTTCTTC
>TRBJ1-6|NA|TRBV4-2|few
CASSQDGDTHNSPLHF
TGTGCCAGCAGCCAAGATGGAGACACCCATAATTCACCCCTCCACTTT
>TRBJ1-3|NA|TRBV4-1|few
CASSHTRKTGTSGNTIYF
TGCGCCAGCAGCCACACCCGAAAAACCGGGACCTCTGGAAACACCATATATTTT
>TRBJ2-7|NA|TRBV19|few
CASVLPSGPTTYEQYF
TGTGCCAGTGTCCTTCCCTCCGGACCAACTACCTACGAGCAGTACTTC
>TRBJ1-2|NA|TRBV28|few
CASSPGWTWGYTF
TGTGCCAGCAGTCCGGGGTGGACTTGGGGCTACACCTTC
>TRBJ2-1|NA|TRBV5-1|many
CASSLLDNEQFF
TGCGCCAGCAGCTTGTTGGACAATGAGCAGTTCTTC
>TRBJ2-1|TRBD2|TRBV5-1|few
CASSWGSGRSSYNEQFF
TGCGCCAGCAGCTGGGGGAGCGGGAGATCGTCATACAATGAGCAGTTCTTC
>TRBJ2-5|NA|TRBV29-1|NA
CSVEGRAQETQYF
TGCAGCGTTGAGGGCAGGGCGCAAGAGACCCAGTACTTC
>TRBJ1-4|TRBD1|TRBV12-3/TRBV12-4|many
CASSLRGRGEKLFF
TGTGCCAGCAGCCTCAGGGGGCGCGGTGAAAAACTGTTTTTT
>TRBJ2-5|TRBD2|TRBV7-9|few
CASSFFPISGSEETQYF
TGTGCCAGCAGCTTTTTTCCAATTAGCGGGAGTGAGGAGACCCAGTACTTC
>TRBJ2-2|TRBD2|TRBV5-1|NA
CASSLARTRNTGELFF
TGCGCCAGCAGCTTGGCCAGGACTAGGAACACCGGGGAGCTGTTTTTT
>TRBJ2-3|NA|TRBV25-1|many
CASSEDAGKTQYF
TGTGCCAGCAGTGAAGATGCGGGGAAAACGCAGTATTTT
>TRBJ2-5|NA|TRBV5-1|many
CASSLNQETQYF
TGTGCCAGCAGTCTCAACCAAGAGACCCAGTACTTC
>TRBJ2-5|NA|TRBV18|NA
CASSLRGTKETQYF
TGTGCCAGCTCACTAAGGGGGACCAAAGAGACCCAGTACTTC
>TRBJ2-1|NA|TRBV20-1|many
CSARVVFSRPGEQFF
TGCAGTGCTAGAGTCGTATTTTCCAGGCCCGGTGAGCAGTTCTTC
>TRBJ2-3|TRBD2|TRBV19|NA
CASGRGADTQYF
TGTGCCAGCGGGAGGGGGGCAGATACGCAGTATTTT
>TRBJ1-2|NA|TRBV5-1|NA
CASLEGPATGNYGYTF
TGCGCCAGCCTCGAAGGTCCGGCAACAGGGAACTATGGCTACACCTTC
>TRBJ2-1|TRBD2|TRBV4-2|few
CASSQVPEREAVYNEQFF
TGTGCCAGCAGCCAAGTTCCTGAGCGGGAAGCCGTCTACAATGAGCAGTTCTTC
>TRBJ2-1|NA|TRBV7-9|few
CASRNEATGASYNEQFF
TGTGCCAGCAGAAACGAGGCTACGGGAGCCTCCTACAATGAGCAGTTCTTC
>TRBJ2-1|TRBD2|TRBV5-1|few
CASSIGTSGLSSYNEQFF
TGCGCCAGCAGTATTGGGACTAGCGGGCTGAGCTCCTACAATGAGCAGTTCTTC
>TRBJ2-1|NA|TRBV20-1|many
CSASGGTAASRYNEQFF
TGCAGTGCTTCCGGTGGAACGGCGGCCTCACGCTACAATGAGCAGTTCTTC
>TRBJ2-6|NA|TRBV20-1|few
CSARPVYAGANVLTF
TGCAGTGCTAGACCGGTTTATGCTGGGGCCAACGTCCTGACTTTC
>TRBJ2-3|NA|TRBV12-3/TRBV12-4|NA
CASSFGTEDTQYF
TGTGCCAGCAGTTTCGGAACAGAAGATACGCAGTATTTT
>TRBJ2-7|TRBD1|TRBV20-1|many
CSARVSLDRDSEQYF
TGCAGTGCTAGAGTTAGTTTGGACAGGGACAGCGAGCAGTACTTC
>TRBJ2-4|TRBD1|TRBV4-2|many
CASSQKATGAVSIQYF
TGTGCCAGCAGCCAAAAGGCCACAGGGGCAGTAAGCATTCAGTACTTC
>TRBJ2-2|NA|TRBV3-1|NA
CACSYRLEYARETGELFF
TGTGCCTGCAGCTACCGACTAGAGTACGCCCGCGAAACCGGGGAGCTGTTTTTT
>TRBJ2-7|NA|TRBV7-9|few
CASSLNGNSYEQYF
TGTGCCAGCAGCTTAAACGGAAACTCCTACGAGCAGTACTTC
>TRBJ2-7|NA|TRBV20-1|NA
CSASLWVSPSSYEQYF
TGCAGTGCTAGTTTATGGGTCTCACCGAGCTCCTACGAGCAGTACTTC
>TRBJ1-2|NA|TRBV5-1|many
CASSFNQVYGYTF
TGCGCCAGCAGCTTTAATCAGGTCTATGGCTACACCTTC
>TRBJ2-3|TRBD2|TRBV20-1|NA
CSARVFLAGVDTQYF
TGCAGTGCTAGAGTTTTCCTAGCGGGAGTAGATACGCAGTATTTT
>TRBJ2-3|NA|TRBV18|many
CASSPLASRSDTQYF
TGTGCCAGCTCACCGTTGGCCTCACGGTCAGATACGCAGTATTTT